This entry describes one T cell receptor beta chain. Antigen unknown. One junction end disagrees with the germline gene, perhaps due to a read error. No cell sorting was done before RNA was extracted from the tissue. Between August and November 2014, newly diagnosed, chemotherapy-naive lung cancer patients underwent thoracic surgery in China. The data belong to a study of tumor and adjacent non-tumor tissue in lung cancer. The library came from three nested PCR rounds adapted from ARM-PCR protocols. Using its own MiXCR run on the multiplex PCR reads, TCRdb lists one record per CDR3 protein. This table has around 99,000 distinct CDR3 sequences, around 75% appearing once. General study points: TCR diversity was significantly greater in tumor than normal lung tissue. Tumor repertoires had a smaller top 100 clone share than normal lung.

This receptor was obtained from a woman in her fifties or sixties with non-small cell lung cancer. The sample taken for sequencing was lung tumor tissue.

As DNA, the CDR3 is TGTACCAGCATCCCACAGGGGGAGCTAGGCTATAGCTACACCTTC. Its protein product is CTSIPQGELGYSYTF. This chain connects TRBV11-2 to TRBJ1-2; TRBD1 matches at 8 bases. The CDR3 totals 15 residues. CDR1 is SGHAT, CDR2 FQNNGV, per germline.